These T cell receptor beta chains were read from a single sample in a study of control samples from healthy donors and cancer patients. TCRdb's table, derived via immunoSEQ multiplex PCR, lists solely in-frame clones and lacks some. The table includes about 140,000 clones, roughly 92% detected once. Sequencing input: blood. These receptors all come from a man aged 35 to 55 in good health. The CDR3 runs from the conserved cysteine through the conserved F or W. The order of the fields is V gene, CDR3 protein.

TRBV27 | CASSLNRVGKRNEQFF
TRBV28 | CASSTGTGGNNQPQHF
TRBV6-4 | CASSRDTSTDTQYF
TRBV15 | CATSRALGYGYTF
TRBV9 | CASSVGGRESTDTQYF
TRBV13 | CASSLRRNYGYTF
TRBV28 | CASSFRISHGYTF
TRBV7-8 | CASSRGGQGNTGELFF
TRBV9 | CASSVSSFNEQFF
TRBV29-1 | CSVETSGTGGEPQHF
TRBV19 | CASSFRREQDQPQHF
TRBV10-2 | CASSRQTNEKLFF
TRBV25-1 | CASSGGNTGELFF
TRBV11-2 | CASSLRGSRDPFGSPLHF
TRBV6-5 | CASSYTGQASTDTQYF
TRBV6-5 | CASILVGNTGELFF
TRBV27 | CASSRPAGGPGNEQFF
TRBV9 | CASSVGPSGRSDTQYF
TRBV11-2 | CASSREGTGKSADTQYF
TRBV2 | CASSESGYEQYF
TRBV7-9 | CASSLGQGANSPLHF
TRBV9 | CASSVGGGAYNEQFF
TRBV9 | CASSVDGVNEQYF
TRBV11-2 | CASSLDFGQPQHF
TRBV2 | CASSVRVKGTEAFF
TRBV5-1 | CASSRGQGGQPQHF
TRBV30 | CAWSGQGTGELFF
TRBV5-6 | CASSRTFGGKNTEAFF
TRBV3-1/TRBV3-2 | CASSQDGLAGGMNEQFF
TRBV5-6 | CASSGGPRGEQYF
TRBV7-8 | CASSPSRGAPDTQYF
TRBV6-2/TRBV6-3 | CASSLGSSSFYGYTF
TRBV5-1 | CASSSGQANTEAFF
TRBV10-1 | CATKGVVADLNEKLFF
TRBV10-3 | CAITGGNYNSPLHF
TRBV19 | CASTFSGSYTQYF
TRBV5-1 | CASSFRPSLGDYNEQFF
TRBV27 | CASRIQDDVRQFF
TRBV7-6 | CASSPQDSYSNQPQHF
TRBV7-9 | CASSFGGGNTGELFF
TRBV30 | CAWNSGRGASETQYF
TRBV28 | CASSPPTGRYTF
TRBV7-6 | CASSLGSLGSSGNTIYF
TRBV6-2/TRBV6-3 | CASSQGQGYSPLHF
TRBV4-1 | CASSQGSWETQYF
TRBV2 | CASSVLGRPGNTIYF